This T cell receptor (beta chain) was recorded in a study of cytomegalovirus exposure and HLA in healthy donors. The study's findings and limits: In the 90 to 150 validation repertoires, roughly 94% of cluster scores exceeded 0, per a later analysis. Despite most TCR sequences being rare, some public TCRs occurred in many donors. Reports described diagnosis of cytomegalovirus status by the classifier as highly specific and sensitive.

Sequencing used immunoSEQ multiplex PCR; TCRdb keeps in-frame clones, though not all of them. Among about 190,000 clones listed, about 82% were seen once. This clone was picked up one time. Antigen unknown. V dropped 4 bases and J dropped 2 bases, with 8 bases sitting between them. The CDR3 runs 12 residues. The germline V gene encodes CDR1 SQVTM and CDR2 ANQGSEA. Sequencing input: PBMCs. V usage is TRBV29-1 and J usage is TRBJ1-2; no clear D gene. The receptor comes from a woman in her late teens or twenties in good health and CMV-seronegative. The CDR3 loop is CSVVTQNYGYTF. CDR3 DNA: TGCAGCGTTGTTACACAGAACTATGGCTACACCTTC.